Described below is a single T cell receptor (beta chain) sequence and its context. The sample is drawn from a study of blood T cell repertoires in COVID-19. Study details: The United States, Italy and Spain supplied acute and convalescent COVID-19 samples. T cells, B-cell-depleted T cells, or PBMCs supplied cDNA or gDNA.

As originally analysed: Using reference gene primer amplification, nucleated cell counts were estimated. Profiling relied on immunoSEQ multiplex PCR, and the TCRdb table lists in-frame clones only, not all of them. The DNA was the basis for D and trimming; V, J and clone size are from that table. The sample holds fewer than 35,000 clones, approximately 91% seen once. CDR1 and CDR2 (germline): SNHLY, FYNNEI. V lost 3 bases and J 0 bases, leaving 5 bases between the germline ends. This CDR3 region has 13 residues. The TCR was taken from a woman over 75 with active or convalescent COVID-19. The sample consisted of peripheral blood. The chain joins TRBV2 to TRBJ1-2; D remains ambiguous. CDR3 amino acids: CASSDPANYGYTF. The CDR3 nucleotides are TGTGCCAGCAGTGATCCAGCTAACTATGGCTACACCTTC.